The 15 T cell receptor beta chains in this list originate from one sample, sequenced in a study of OX40 agonist ivuxolimab in advanced cancers. Produced via immunoSEQ multiplex PCR; TCRdb's table is partial and in-frame only. The top ten hold less than 2.5% of the sample, which has tens of thousands of clones, 80% to 90% seen once. This sample comprised CD4+ or CD8+ T cells sorted from blood, obtained in a trial of the OX40 agonist ivuxolimab. The receptors were gathered from an adult with an advanced solid tumor such as melanoma, head and neck, liver or kidney cancer.

This chain joins TRBV28 and TRBJ2-1; TRBD2 matches 8 bases. This CDR3 has 17 amino acids. The V and J ends lost 6 bases and 4 bases, in that order; junction bases with no gene match: 14. Germline loops: CDR1 MDHEN, CDR2 SYDVKM. CDR3: CASRGPGTRRLYNEQFF. Here the CDR3 DNA reads TGTGCCAGCAGGGGGCCGGGGACTAGGCGACTATACAATGAGCAGTTCTTC.

The CDR3 sequence is CASSGTGPTGELFF. Written as DNA, the CDR3 is TGTGCCAGCAGCGGGACAGGTCCGACCGGGGAGCTGTTTTTT. V is TRBV6-1 and J is TRBJ2-2, with 8 bases aligning to TRBD1. The CDR3 covers 14 residues. Per the germline V gene, CDR1 is MNHNS and CDR2 is SASEGT. With V trimmed by 6 bases and J by 5 bases, 5 bases remained unmatched.

The genes are TRBV4-1 and TRBJ1-2; D gene ambiguous. The germline CDR1 and CDR2 sequences are MGHRA and YSYEKL. Trimming removed 2 bases from V and 1 base from J, with 17 bases in between. The CDR3 is made up of 17 amino acids. Written as DNA, the CDR3 is TGCGCCAGCAGCCAACCCCCGACCGATTCCTTTAACTATGGCTACACCTTC. Translating gives CASSQPPTDSFNYGYTF.

By share, this clone counts as medium-sized (0.01 to 0.1%). The chain carries TRBV4-1 and TRBJ1-2; D uncertain. Germline-derived CDR1 and CDR2 are MGHRA and YSYEKL. Deletions cut 1 base from V and 3 bases from J, with 12 bases between. This CDR3 contains 15 residues. The CDR3 loop is CASSQAAASYYGYTF. For the CDR3, the DNA is TGCGCCAGCAGCCAAGCAGCGGCAAGCTACTATGGCTACACCTTC.

The CDR3 coding sequence is TGTGCCAGCAGCCAAGATAGGACACAAGATGAAAAACTGTTTTTT. Translation: CASSQDRTQDEKLFF. This chain connects TRBV4-2 to TRBJ1-4; perhaps TRBD1 as D (5 bases). The V gene's germline CDR1 is LGHNA and CDR2 YNFKEQ. Trimming shortened V by 0 bases and J by 6 bases, and 11 bases separated the two germline ends. The length of the CDR3 is 15 residues.

The CDR3 spells CASSPGRAAGTQYF. The CDR3 coding sequence is TGTGCCAGTAGTCCCGGACGGGCAGCAGGTACGCAGTATTTT. This sequence joins TRBV19 and TRBJ2-3; no clear D. The CDR3 extends over 14 amino acids. Germline V lookup: CDR1 LNHDA, CDR2 SQIVND (reference sequence). V dropped 5 bases and J dropped 8 bases, with 17 bases sitting between them.

This clone is a singleton in its sample. The chain has TRBV27 and TRBJ1-6; D is ambiguous. Trimming left V 7 bases short and J 8 bases short, with 9 bases between. Germline-derived CDR1 and CDR2 are MNHEY and SMNVEV (reference sequence). CDR3 length: 12 residues. The CDR3 region has the DNA TGTGCCAGCAAGGAGGTTGATTCACCCCTCCACTTT. This encodes CASKEVDSPLHF.

The chain employs TRBV2 and TRBJ2-6, with 10 bases that match TRBD2. The CDR3 has 19 residues. The J segment lost 4 bases and the V segment lost 2 bases, leaving 11 bases of the junction unmatched. Germline CDR1 and CDR2: SNHLY and FYNNEI. CDR3 loop: CASSEWVAGGLRGANVLTF. CDR3 sequence (DNA): TGTGCCAGCAGTGAATGGGTAGCGGGAGGATTAAGGGGGGCCAACGTCCTGACTTTC.

The chain is built from TRBV29-1 and TRBJ2-5, with D perhaps matching TRBD1 (5 bases). Trimming took 8 bases from V and 2 from J, leaving 9 bases between them. CDR1 is SQVTM, CDR2 ANQGSEA, per germline. The CDR3 loop spans 11 amino acids. The CDR3 region has the DNA TGCAGCTCAAGACAGCAAGAGACCCAGTACTTC. Protein: CSSRQQETQYF. Together with reference TRBV29-1 and TRBJ2-5, the CDR3 gives the full variable domain: SAVISQKPSRDICQRGTSLTIQCQVDSQVTMMFWYRQQPGQSLTLIATANQGSEATYESGFVIDKFPISRPNLTFSTLTVSNMSPEDSSIYLCSSRQQETQYFGPGTRLLVL.

This clone was recorded only once. The rearrangement links TRBV9 to TRBJ1-6; D is uncertain. Germline values: CDR1 SGDLS, CDR2 YYNGEE. The CDR3 consists of 14 residues. Trimming removed 5 bases at V and 0 bases at J, with 6 bases between. The CDR3 DNA is TGTGCCAGCAGGGGGAGCTCCTATAATTCACCCCTCCACTTT. Translation gives CASRGSSYNSPLHF.

The chain couples TRBV10-3 to TRBJ1-1, with D possibly matching TRBD1 (5 bases). The V gene's germline CDR1 is ENHRY and CDR2 SYGVKD. The CDR3 has 20 amino acids. V was shortened by 4 bases and J by 5 bases, with 32 bases between the two germline ends. This chain's CDR3 is CAISALSRTREHHVGTEAFF. DNA of the CDR3: TGTGCCATCAGTGCGCTTTCCAGGACAAGGGAGCACCACGTGGGAACTGAAGCTTTCTTT.

This chain connects TRBV6-6 to TRBJ2-3, with a weak D call TRBD2 (5 bases). The CDR3 loop spans 13 amino acids. Trimming cost V 7 bases and J 2 bases, with 10 bases left between them. From germline, CDR1 is MNHNY and CDR2 SVGAGI (reference sequence). As DNA, the CDR3 is TGTGCCAGCACCAAGAGGGTCACAGATACGCAGTATTTT. Translation gives CASTKRVTDTQYF.

The chain has TRBV10-3 and TRBJ2-2; 7 bases line up with TRBD2. The V and J ends lost 6 bases and 3 bases, in that order; junction bases with no gene match: 7. Germline CDR1 reads ENHRY; CDR2 reads SYGVKD. The CDR3 extends over 15 amino acids. Here the CDR3 DNA reads TGTGCCATCAGCCCGGGGCTAGCGGACACCGGGGAGCTGTTTTTT. Protein: CAISPGLADTGELFF.

The J gene is TRBJ2-1, the V gene TRBV6-4; TRBD1 matches 9 bases. The V segment lost 5 bases and the J segment 12 bases; nucleotides outside the gene matches: 11. Germline V gives CDR1 MRHNA, CDR2 SNTAGT. The CDR3 loop spans 14 amino acids. CDR3 coding DNA: TGTGCCAGCAGTCCCACGCTACAGGGGGCTCTGCAGTTCTTC. Amino acid sequence: CASSPTLQGALQFF.

The J gene is TRBJ2-2, the V gene TRBV2, with D perhaps assigned TRBD1 or TRBD2 (5 bases each). Per germline, CDR1 SNHLY and CDR2 FYNNEI. Trimming removed 1 base at V and 5 bases at J, with 5 bases between. The CDR3 totals 13 residues. The CDR3 DNA reads TGTGCCAGCAGTGAAGGGGGGACCGGGGAGCTGTTTTTT. Its translation: CASSEGGTGELFF.